The 5 T cell receptor beta chains below all came from one sample that was sequenced in a study of blood T cell repertoires in COVID-19. The table came from immunoSEQ multiplex PCR; TCRdb's copy has only in-frame clones and leaves some out. The repertoire holds approximately 450,000 clones, nearly 90% seen once, with almost 2% in the top ten. Material: PBMCs or T cells enriched from blood (not recorded which). Source of these receptors: a woman younger than 30 with acute COVID-19.

This chain joins TRBV7-9 and TRBJ1-1; possibly TRBD1 for D (5 bases). V lost 8 bases and J 3 bases, leaving 16 bases between the germline ends. CDR1 and CDR2 (germline): SEHNR, FQNEAQ (reference sequence). CDR3 size: 14 residues. CDR3 DNA sequence: TGTGCCAGCGAAAGGGACTTTAAGGACACTGAAGCTTTCTTT. It translates to CASERDFKDTEAFF.

The chain joins TRBV6-5 to TRBJ2-1; D unresolved. CDR1 is MNHEY and CDR2 is SVGAGI in the germline V gene. The ends were cut back, 6 bases at V and 0 bases at J, with 12 bases in the middle. This CDR3 has 15 amino acids. The CDR3 here is CASRVTPSSYNEQFF. The CDR3 DNA reads as TGTGCCAGCAGGGTGACACCGAGCTCCTACAATGAGCAGTTCTTC.

The CDR3 DNA reads TGTGCCAGCAGTACAGGGTTCGGCGAGCAGTACTTC. Protein product: CASSTGFGEQYF. The chain carries TRBV28 and TRBJ2-7; tentative D call: TRBD1 (6 bases). V was cut by 5 bases and J by 6 bases, with 11 bases left in between. CDR3 length equals 12 residues. Germline CDR1 reads MDHEN; CDR2 reads SYDVKM.

This chain links TRBV10-3 with TRBJ2-5, with a tentative D call TRBD2 (5 bases). CDR1 and CDR2 from the germline V gene are ENHRY and SYGVKD. The CDR3 spans 14 residues. V lost 0 bases, J lost 5 bases, and 10 bases lay in between. The CDR3 sequence is CAISESLDYETQYF. CDR3 sequence (DNA): TGTGCCATCAGTGAGTCCTTAGACTACGAGACCCAGTACTTC.

V and J are TRBV30 and TRBJ1-4, with D possibly matching TRBD1 (6 bases). The CDR3 is made up of 13 amino acids. CDR1 is GTSNPN, CDR2 SVGIG, per germline (reference sequence). V lost 2 bases to trimming and J lost 8 bases, with 12 bases between them. CDR3 protein: CAWSRDIWEKLFF. The CDR3 nucleotides are TGTGCCTGGAGTCGGGACATATGGGAAAAACTGTTTTTT.